These T cell receptor beta chains were read from a single sample in a study of OX40 agonist ivuxolimab in advanced cancers. Produced via immunoSEQ multiplex PCR; TCRdb's table is partial and in-frame only. The data show some 100,000 clones, about 89% seen once. The sequenced sample was CD4+ or CD8+ T cells sorted from blood, obtained in a trial of the OX40 agonist ivuxolimab. The source is an adult with an advanced solid tumor such as melanoma, head and neck, liver or kidney cancer. The CDR3 runs from the conserved cysteine through the conserved F or W. Fields, in order: clone size, J gene, D gene, V gene, CDR3 DNA, CDR3 protein. The D gene is left open where the match is weak. Clone size appears in some rows only: once, few, many, or a class for an expanded clone.

- TRBJ2-1 - TRBV11-2 TGTGCCAGCAGCTTCTCCCCGGCGGATTCCTATGAGCAGTTCTTC CASSFSPADSYEQFF
- TRBJ2-7 - TRBV30 TGTGCCTGGAGTGTCAAACCTAGCGAGCAGTACTTC CAWSVKPSEQYF
- TRBJ2-1 TRBD2 TRBV19 TGTGCCAGTAGTACGCTAGCGGGAGGTGGCAATGAGCAGTTCTTC CASSTLAGGGNEQFF
- TRBJ2-1 TRBD2 TRBV27 TGTGCCAGCTCCAGGACTAGCGGGAGGGCGGGGTACAATGAGCAGTTCTTC CASSRTSGRAGYNEQFF
- TRBJ1-1 TRBD1 TRBV4-1 TGCGCCAGCAGCCAAGATCGAGGACAGGGAGGTCGGACTGAAGCTTTCTTT CASSQDRGQGGRTEAFF
- TRBJ2-5 - TRBV15 TGTGCCACCAGCAGAGAGCGCCCCAAGGAGACCCAGTACTTC CATSRERPKETQYF
few TRBJ1-1 TRBD1 TRBV29-1 TGCAGCGTTGAGAGCGGGACAGGGGGGATCACTGAAGCTTTCTTT CSVESGTGGITEAFF
- TRBJ2-2 TRBD2 TRBV28 TGTGCCAGCAGTTTATCGGGCGGACTAGCGGGATCCAGGACCGGGGAGCTGTTTTTT CASSLSGGLAGSRTGELFF
- TRBJ2-7 TRBD1 TRBV28 TGTGCCAGCAGATTGACAGGGACCTACGAGCAGTACTTC CASRLTGTYEQYF
few TRBJ2-1 TRBD2 TRBV7-9 TGTGCCAGCAGCTTAGCGACTAGCGGGGTCGATGAGCAGTTCTTC CASSLATSGVDEQFF
- TRBJ1-4 - TRBV9 TGTGCCAGCAGCGTTGGTGTGGGCGGGGCCGGAAAACTGTTTTTT CASSVGVGGAGKLFF
few TRBJ2-1 - TRBV7-7 TGTGCCAGCAGCTCAACCCCACTAAGCTCCTACAATGAGCAGTTCTTC CASSSTPLSSYNEQFF
- TRBJ2-7 - TRBV29-1 TGCAGCGTTGGGTCGGGTCTCTCCCCCTACGAGCAGTACTTC CSVGSGLSPYEQYF
- TRBJ1-1 - TRBV30 TGTGCCTGGAGTGCGTTAAGTGAAGCTTTCTTT CAWSALSEAFF
few TRBJ2-7 - TRBV21-1 TGTGCCAGCAGCAAAGATGGCACTTTCTACGAGCAGTACTTC CASSKDGTFYEQYF
- TRBJ1-2 - TRBV9 TGTGCCAGCAGCTCCCGGGATGGGGTCGCGTATGGCTACACCTTC CASSSRDGVAYGYTF
- TRBJ2-7 TRBD1 TRBV19 TGTGCCAGTAGTATGACAGGGGCCGGCAGGAGCGAGCAGTACTTC CASSMTGAGRSEQYF
- TRBJ1-5 - TRBV10-2 TGCGCCAGCATGCCGTATAGCAATCAGCCCCAGCATTTT CASMPYSNQPQHF
- TRBJ1-6 TRBD1 TRBV6-1 TGTGCCAGCAGTGCCCGGACAGGGGGGAATTCACCCCTCCACTTT CASSARTGGNSPLHF
- TRBJ1-6 - TRBV6-5 TGTGCCAGCAGTTACTTGGGATCCCGCGTCAATTCACCCCTCCACTTT CASSYLGSRVNSPLHF
- TRBJ2-5 - TRBV4-1 TGCGCCAGCAGCCAGATGGGTAGTTGGGAGACCCAGTACTTC CASSQMGSWETQYF
- TRBJ2-2 TRBD2 TRBV19 TGTGCCAGTAGATCCATCCGACTAGCGGGGTCCGGGGAGCTGTTTTTT CASRSIRLAGSGELFF
few TRBJ2-5 - TRBV7-8 TGTGCCAGCAGCTTATTTGCGGGGGCTTGGGAGACCCAGTACTTC CASSLFAGAWETQYF
- TRBJ2-7 - TRBV23-1 TGCGCCAGCAGTCAGACCGGTTCCTACGAGCAGTACTTC CASSQTGSYEQYF
- TRBJ1-6 - TRBV5-6 TGTGCCAGCAGCTTGTATACAGGGACGACCTCACCCCTCCACTTT CASSLYTGTTSPLHF
- TRBJ1-2 - TRBV5-6 TGTGCCAGCAGCTTGGCTTGGAACGTCGGACAGTTCTATGGCTACACCTTC CASSLAWNVGQFYGYTF
- TRBJ2-2 TRBD2 TRBV10-3 TGTGCCATCAGTGAGCGGGGGGTGAGCACCGGGGAGCTGTTTTTT CAISERGVSTGELFF